This T cell receptor beta chain was obtained from a study of T cell responses to AZD1222 COVID-19 vaccine. General study results and limits: Repertoires were obtained solely post-peak T cell response. Only a handful of AZD1222 recipients were seropositive at baseline. Donors were chiefly white British, with a greater number of females, and clonal diversity was perhaps underestimated.

The V gene's germline CDR1 is KGHSH and CDR2 LQKENI. The CDR3 runs to 15 residues. Trimming stripped 3 bases from V and 0 bases from J, with 11 bases between. Generated by immunoSEQ multiplex PCR, the TCRdb table keeps only in-frame clones and is missing some. The sample has over 120,000 clones, nearly 95% seen once; the top ten hold about 5.1%. This clone was detected only once. Its antigen is undetermined. The chain employs TRBV18 and TRBJ1-1; the D gene is possibly TRBD1 (5 bases). The TCR was taken from an adult in good health. The starting material was peripheral blood, obtained on day 0 of AZD1222 vaccination. The CDR3 spells CASSPGDVMNTEAFF. The CDR3 DNA reads as TGTGCCAGCTCACCTGGGGACGTAATGAACACTGAAGCTTTCTTT.